This is a list of T cell receptor beta chains from one sample in a study of blood T cell repertoires in COVID-19. Produced via immunoSEQ multiplex PCR; TCRdb's table is partial and in-frame only. The sample yields roughly 200,000 clones, around 95% seen once. Sequencing was carried out using peripheral blood. The receptors stem from a man younger than 45 with COVID-19, enrolled during active disease. CDR3s include the opening cysteine and the closing phenylalanine or tryptophan. Each record gives: clone size, J gene, D gene, V gene, CDR3 protein, CDR3 DNA. The D gene is left open where the match is weak. Only part of the rows carry a size: once, few, many, or a class if the clone is expanded.

>NA|TRBJ2-2|NA|TRBV18
CASSVQENTGELFF
TGTGCCAGCTCAGTCCAGGAGAACACCGGGGAGCTGTTTTTT
>NA|TRBJ2-7|TRBD1|TRBV7-6
CASSQNRDRSYEQYF
TGTGCCAGCAGCCAAAACCGGGACAGATCCTACGAGCAGTACTTC
>NA|TRBJ1-3|NA|TRBV3-1/TRBV3-2
CASSPGGLDTIYF
TGTGCCAGCAGCCCCGGTGGTCTGGACACCATATATTTT
>once|TRBJ1-1|TRBD1|TRBV6-5
CASRQTGSPEAFF
TGTGCCAGCAGGCAGACAGGGAGCCCTGAAGCTTTCTTT
>NA|TRBJ1-5|NA|TRBV12-3/TRBV12-4
CASSRTDDQPQHF
TGTGCCAGCAGCCGGACAGACGATCAGCCCCAGCATTTT
>NA|TRBJ2-1|TRBD1|TRBV2
CASREDRSSYNEQFF
TGTGCCAGCAGGGAGGACAGGAGCTCCTACAATGAGCAGTTCTTC
>once|TRBJ1-1|NA|TRBV2
CASSPESPEAFF
TGTGCCAGCAGCCCCGAGTCCCCCGAAGCTTTCTTT
>NA|TRBJ1-6|TRBD1|TRBV5-1
CASSEGQGNSPLHF
TGCGCCAGCAGCGAGGGACAGGGAAATTCACCCCTCCACTTT
>NA|TRBJ2-5|TRBD1|TRBV5-5
CASSRQGQETQYF
TGTGCCAGCAGCAGACAGGGACAAGAGACCCAGTACTTC
>NA|TRBJ1-3|TRBD1|TRBV3-1/TRBV3-2
CASSQSGGSSGNTIYF
TGTGCCAGCAGCCAATCAGGGGGGAGCTCTGGAAACACCATATATTTT
>NA|TRBJ2-7|NA|TRBV5-1
CASSSTTSSYEQYF
TGCGCCAGCAGCTCAACTACAAGCTCCTACGAGCAGTACTTC
>NA|TRBJ1-1|TRBD1|TRBV2
CASRGQGAAGTEAFF
TGTGCCAGCAGGGGGCAGGGGGCAGCGGGGACTGAAGCTTTCTTT
>NA|TRBJ2-3|NA|TRBV5-5
CASSSFGHATDTQYF
TGTGCCAGCAGCTCCTTTGGGCACGCCACAGATACGCAGTATTTT
>NA|TRBJ1-6|NA|TRBV3-1/TRBV3-2
CASSLDGQSGSPLHF
TGTGCCAGCAGCCTGGATGGACAGTCGGGCTCACCCCTCCACTTT
>NA|TRBJ2-2|NA|TRBV4-1
CASSHPEGYGGTGELFF
TGCGCCAGCAGCCACCCCGAGGGCTACGGTGGCACCGGGGAGCTGTTTTTT
>NA|TRBJ1-1|NA|TRBV4-2
CASSRHSNTEAFF
TGTGCCAGCAGCCGGCACAGCAACACTGAAGCTTTCTTT
>NA|TRBJ1-2|NA|TRBV5-1
CASRQTPGQLDGYTF
TGCGCCAGCAGGCAGACCCCCGGACAGCTGGATGGCTACACCTTC
>NA|TRBJ1-5|TRBD1|TRBV5-1
CASSPEGQEHQPQHF
TGCGCCAGCAGCCCGGAGGGACAGGAGCATCAGCCCCAGCATTTT
>NA|TRBJ2-1|TRBD2|TRBV4-1
CASSPHSAGGKYNEQFF
TGCGCCAGCAGCCCACACTCAGCGGGGGGAAAGTACAATGAGCAGTTCTTC
>NA|TRBJ1-1|NA|TRBV15
CATSRDPGNTEAFF
TGTGCCACCAGCAGAGATCCGGGGAACACTGAAGCTTTCTTT
>NA|TRBJ1-6|TRBD1|TRBV4-1
CASSQDLRGLRSSPLHF
TGCGCCAGCAGCCAAGATTTGAGGGGGCTAAGGAGTTCACCCCTCCACTTT
>NA|TRBJ1-1|TRBD1|TRBV4-2
CASSQTGIPEAFF
TGTGCCAGCAGCCAGACAGGGATCCCTGAAGCTTTCTTT
>NA|TRBJ1-1|NA|TRBV5-6
CASSWGGGGADTEAFF
TGTGCCAGCAGCTGGGGAGGGGGAGGAGCGGACACTGAAGCTTTCTTT